Shown below are 8 T cell receptor beta chains from a single sample sequenced in a study of blood T cell repertoires in COVID-19. Using immunoSEQ multiplex PCR, the repertoire was profiled, and TCRdb retains in-frame clones only, with some absent. The sample has 71,000 or so clones, about nine tenths seen once. Sequenced: peripheral blood. The receptors stem from a woman younger than 30 with acute or convalescent COVID-19.

This clone was recorded only once. V is TRBV3-1 (or the pseudogene TRBV3-2) and J is TRBJ2-7; 7 nucleotides match TRBD2. Germline V gene lookup returns CDR1 LGHDT and CDR2 YNNKEL (reference sequence). V was clipped by 2 bases and J by 7 bases; unmatched bases: 8. The CDR3 runs 14 residues. The CDR3 DNA sequence: TGTGCCAGCAGCCAATTCGGGAGGACCAGTGAGCAGTACTTC. Translated, it gives CASSQFGRTSEQYF.

The V call is TRBV24-1, the J call TRBJ1-4; 8 nucleotides align to TRBD1. V was pared by 9 bases and J by 8 bases, with 4 bases of the junction left unmatched. Germline assignment: CDR1 KGHDR and CDR2 SFDVKD. The CDR3 sequence is 12 residues long. CDR3 amino acids: CATPGTGEKLFF. The CDR3, as DNA: TGTGCCACCCCTGGGACAGGAGAAAAACTGTTTTTT.

The rearrangement uses TRBV4-1 and TRBJ2-3; weak D call: TRBD2 (6 bases). The germline CDR1 and CDR2 sequences are MGHRA and YSYEKL. This CDR3 is built from 13 residues. V lost 1 base and J 6 bases, leaving 8 bases between the germline ends. The CDR3 sequence: CASSQGDWDTQYF. CDR3 nucleotide sequence: TGCGCCAGCAGCCAAGGGGACTGGGATACGCAGTATTTT.

The chain joins TRBV5-1 to TRBJ1-1; D is possibly TRBD1 (6 bases). Germline-derived CDR1 and CDR2 are SGHRS and YFSETQ. The V and J ends lost 5 bases and 1 base respectively, with 12 bases between them. The CDR3 covers 14 residues. The CDR3 DNA reads as TGCGCCAGCAGTTGGGGGGGACAGAACACTGAAGCTTTCTTT. Translating it yields CASSWGGQNTEAFF. Supplemented by reference TRBV5-1 and TRBJ1-1, the full variable domain reads KAGVTQTPRYLIKTRGQQVTLSCSPISGHRSVSWYQQTPGQGLQFLFEYFSETQRNKGNFPGRFSGRQFSNSRSEMNVSTLELGDSALYLCASSWGGQNTEAFFGQGTRLTVV.

This clone has just one count. V and J are TRBV4-1 and TRBJ1-6; D is ambiguous. The CDR3 is made up of 16 amino acids. The V end was cut by 1 base, the J end by 5 bases, with 12 bases between. The germline V gene has CDR1 MGHRA and CDR2 YSYEKL. The CDR3, as DNA: TGCGCCAGCAGCCAAGTTTCTTCGGTAAATAATTCACCCCTCCACTTT. Its protein product is CASSQVSSVNNSPLHF.

V is TRBV12-3 or TRBV12-4 and J is TRBJ1-1; possible D gene TRBD1, 6 bases. V gave up 6 bases and J gave up 10 bases, with 15 bases separating them. The length of the CDR3 is 12 residues. For the CDR3, the DNA is TGTGCCAGCAGACACAGGACAGCTGGAGCTTTCTTT. It encodes CASRHRTAGAFF.

The gene calls are TRBV5-6 and TRBJ1-2, with D perhaps TRBD1 (5 bases). The CDR3 loop spans 16 amino acids. Germline V gene lookup returns CDR1 SGHDT and CDR2 YYEEEE. V shed 1 base and J shed 3 bases, with 16 bases lying between them. The CDR3 is CASSLTSTASYYGYTF. The CDR3, as DNA: TGTGCCAGCAGCTTGACCTCGACAGCGTCTTACTATGGCTACACCTTC.

The chain carries TRBV10-3 and TRBJ1-6, with unresolved D. This CDR3 is 13 amino acids long. V was pared by 3 bases and J by 12 bases, with 12 bases between. CDR1 is ENHRY and CDR2 is SYGVKD in the germline V gene. DNA of the CDR3: TGTGCCATCAGTGACCAGGCGGGAGTACCCCTCCACTTT. Encoded protein: CAISDQAGVPLHF.